This T cell receptor (beta chain) was obtained from a study of identical twins. V lost 1 base and J 5 bases, leaving 9 bases between the germline ends. Germline V gene data show CDR1 as SGHRS and CDR2 as YFSETQ. The CDR3 consists of 13 residues. TCRdb independently ran MiXCR on the 5' RACE reads; one entry per CDR3 protein. Seen here are about 300,000 distinct CDR3 sequences, roughly an eighth observed once, and the top ten hold 6% to 9%. These data are also associated with another study on yellow fever vaccine responses in identical twins.

This chain joins TRBV5-1 and TRBJ2-5; D not resolved. The sequenced sample consisted of CD8+ T cells sorted from blood. This clonotype was obtained from a woman in her late teens or twenties in good health. The CDR3 spells CASSLLFLETQYF. In nucleotides, the CDR3 is TGCGCCAGCAGCTTGTTATTCCTGGAGACCCAGTACTTC.